This TCR beta chain was sequenced for a study of T cell changes during pregnancy in multiple sclerosis. In germline, CDR1 is SGHTA, CDR2 FQGNSA. The CDR3 has 16 residues. V dropped 3 bases and J dropped 0 bases, with 12 bases sitting between them. TCRdb's table, derived via immunoSEQ multiplex PCR, lists solely in-frame clones and lacks some. The sample shows about 36,000 clones, 90% to 95% of them seen only once. The sequence came from a female donor with multiple sclerosis, enrolled in a pregnancy study. Sequencing used CD4+ T cells from peripheral blood mononuclear cells, obtained in the first trimester of pregnancy. The V and J genes are TRBV7-2 and TRBJ2-1; D remains unclear. The CDR3 DNA reads as TGTGCCAGCAGCTTGGATGACTGGTACTCCTACAATGAGCAGTTCTTC. Its translation: CASSLDDWYSYNEQFF.